This passage covers 26 T cell receptor beta chains from one sample sequenced in a study of T cell repertoires in cytomegalovirus infection. The antigens for these receptors are not known. Each CDR3 protein gets one entry after TCRdb re-called the reads with MiXCR. The table records approximately 500,000 distinct CDR3 sequences, about 33% of them present only once. The specimen was cultured PBMCs, collected from culture after CMV antigen stimulation. Receptors were obtained from a human donor in good health (CMV status not recorded). Some clones in this sample may be carry-over from other donors' samples.

This clonotype occurred a few times. The chain joins TRBV6-2 or TRBV6-3 to TRBJ1-2; the D is unclear. V dropped 7 bases and J dropped 2 bases, with 14 bases sitting between them. The germline gives CDR1 MNHEY, CDR2 SVGEGT. The CDR3 loop spans 14 amino acids. CDR3 coding DNA: TGTGCCAGCACCAAGGGCGGAACCAACTATGGCTACACCTTC. Translated, it gives CASTKGGTNYGYTF.

The rearrangement uses TRBV19 and TRBJ2-3; maybe TRBD2 (6 bases). CDR3 length equals 15 residues. The germline CDR1 and CDR2 sequences are LNHDA and SQIVND (reference sequence). V lost 5 bases, J lost 1 base, and 13 bases lay in between. The CDR3 spells CASSYSGIGTDTQYF. The CDR3, as DNA: TGTGCCAGTAGTTATAGCGGAATCGGCACAGATACGCAGTATTTT.

This clonotype has a handful of counts. This chain links TRBV6-5 with TRBJ1-3, with 11 bases fitting TRBD1. This CDR3 region has 17 residues. Trimming removed 0 bases from V and 5 bases from J; junction bases left unmatched: 6. Germline assignment: CDR1 MNHEY and CDR2 SVGAGI. The CDR3 coding sequence is TGTGCCAGCAGTTACTCACGGACAGGGGGCTTAAGAAACACCATATATTTT. Its translation: CASSYSRTGGLRNTIYF.

This clonotype was seen ten or more times. This chain connects TRBV7-8 to TRBJ2-1; D is unresolved. The CDR3 has 14 amino acids. CDR1 and CDR2 from the germline V gene are SGHVS and FQNEAQ. Trimming took off 5 bases at V and 9 bases at J, with 17 bases between the two ends. CDR3 coding DNA: TGTGCCAGCAGCCTCTCGGAAGTAGTAGGTGAGCAGTTCTTC. Protein: CASSLSEVVGEQFF.

The genes are TRBV6-2 or TRBV6-3 and TRBJ1-2; 8 bases map to TRBD1. The CDR3 runs 15 residues. Germline CDR1 and CDR2: MNHEY and SVGEGT. The V and J ends lost 5 bases and 5 bases, in that order; junction bases with no gene match: 10. DNA of the CDR3: TGTGCCAGCAGTAACCCCGGACAGGGAAGTTATGGCTACACCTTC. It translates to CASSNPGQGSYGYTF.

This clonotype was counted a single time. The V and J genes are TRBV11-3 and TRBJ2-1, with a tentative D call TRBD1 (6 bases). Germline V gives CDR1 SGHNT, CDR2 YENEEA. This CDR3 spans 14 amino acids. V was trimmed by 3 bases and J by 7 bases, leaving 13 bases between them. The CDR3 nucleotides are TGTGCCAGCAGCTTCGAGGGGGAGCGAAATGAGCAGTTCTTC. Protein sequence: CASSFEGERNEQFF.

In its sample, this clonotype was seen a few times. The chain has TRBV12-3 or TRBV12-4 and TRBJ1-1; D uncertain. This CDR3 has 12 residues. The V end lost 4 bases, the J end lost 4 bases, and 7 bases lay between the germline ends. CDR3 region: CASSYRSTEAFF. As DNA, the CDR3 is TGTGCCAGCAGTTACCGATCCACTGAAGCTTTCTTT.

The chain joins TRBV11-2 to TRBJ1-1; 9 bases are a match to TRBD1. CDR1 and CDR2 from the germline V gene are SGHAT and FQNNGV. This CDR3 is built from 14 residues. Unmatched junction bases numbered 3, after V lost 0 bases and J lost 7 bases. Written as DNA, the CDR3 is TGTGCCAGCAGCTTAGAAGGGACAGGGATTGAAGCTTTCTTT. Its translation: CASSLEGTGIEAFF.

This clonotype was counted a few times. The rearrangement joins TRBV2 to TRBJ1-6, with D tentatively TRBD1 (5 bases). This CDR3 region has 15 residues. Trimming cost V 6 bases and J 5 bases, with 14 bases left between them. Germline V gene data show CDR1 as SNHLY and CDR2 as FYNNEI. The CDR3 region is CASRATAGDNSPLHF. The DNA of the CDR3 is TGTGCCAGCAGAGCGACGGCGGGGGATAATTCACCCCTCCACTTT.

This clonotype appeared a few times. This sequence joins TRBV20-1 and TRBJ2-4, with D perhaps being TRBD1 or TRBD2 (6 bases each). Trimming left V 4 bases short and J 0 bases short, with 13 bases between. The CDR3 sequence is 15 residues long. In germline, CDR1 is DFQATT, CDR2 SNEGSKA (reference sequence). CDR3 sequence: CSATKGGLAKNIQYF. The CDR3 DNA follows: TGCAGTGCTACAAAGGGGGGACTAGCCAAAAACATTCAGTACTTC.

The chain couples TRBV28 to TRBJ1-5, with D perhaps matching TRBD1 (6 bases). This CDR3 is built from 15 residues. Germline CDR1 and CDR2: MDHEN and SYDVKM. V lost 5 bases, J lost 5 bases, and 16 bases lay in between. The CDR3 reads CASSPPQGYDQPQHF. The CDR3 region has the DNA TGTGCCAGCAGTCCCCCACAGGGATATGATCAGCCCCAGCATTTT.

This clonotype was seen ten or more times. The chain couples TRBV7-2 to TRBJ1-5; 10 nucleotides align to TRBD1. V lost 4 bases and J lost 5; bases outside the gene matches: 5. This CDR3 is 15 amino acids long. From germline, CDR1 is SGHTA and CDR2 FQGNSA. CDR3 DNA sequence: TGTGCCAGCAGCTCCACCGGGACAGGGGATCAGCCCCAGCATTTT. Translating it yields CASSSTGTGDQPQHF.

J is TRBJ2-1 and V is TRBV15, with no clear D. CDR1 LNHNV and CDR2 YYDKDF come from the germline V gene (reference sequence). The V end was cut by 0 bases, the J end by 8 bases, with 8 bases between. The length of the CDR3 is 13 residues. The CDR3 bases are TGTGCCACCAGCAGAGAAGTCAGCTATGAGCAGTTCTTC. Translating gives CATSREVSYEQFF.

J is TRBJ1-2 and V is TRBV28; 7 bases are a match to TRBD1. The CDR3 has 15 amino acids. V was clipped by 1 base and J by 5 bases; unmatched bases: 7. Germline V gives CDR1 MDHEN, CDR2 SYDVKM. The CDR3 nucleotides are TGTGCCAGCAGTTTATCCCCGGACAGGACGTATGGCTACACCTTC. Its translation is CASSLSPDRTYGYTF.

This clonotype was seen a few times. This chain links TRBV25-1 with TRBJ1-1; 8 bases are a match to TRBD1. The CDR3 spans 16 residues. V lost 4 bases to trimming and J lost 0 bases; unmatched junction nucleotides: 7. Germline V lookup: CDR1 MGHDK, CDR2 SYGVNS. CDR3 in DNA: TGTGCCAGCAGTGTAAGACAGGGGTCCATGAACACTGAAGCTTTCTTT. It encodes CASSVRQGSMNTEAFF.

The rearrangement joins TRBV28 to TRBJ2-2; 7 nucleotides line up with TRBD1. V lost 8 bases to trimming and J lost 1 base; unmatched junction nucleotides: 4. The length of the CDR3 is 14 residues. The germline CDR1 and CDR2 sequences are MDHEN and SYDVKM. Here the CDR3 reads CASQGQENTGELFF. CDR3 coding DNA: TGTGCCAGCCAAGGACAGGAGAACACCGGGGAGCTGTTTTTT.

The CDR3 reads CASSFMGQYPEAFF. In DNA form, the CDR3 reads TGTGCCAGCAGCTTTATGGGGCAGTATCCTGAAGCTTTCTTT. The chain couples TRBV7-9 to TRBJ1-1; TRBD1 is a possible D gene (5 bases). The CDR3 has 14 residues. Looked up from germline, CDR1 is SEHNR and CDR2 is FQNEAQ (reference sequence). V lost 3 bases to trimming and J lost 6 bases, with 14 bases between them.

V usage is TRBV19 and J usage is TRBJ2-7; 8 nucleotides agree with TRBD1. This CDR3 spans 12 amino acids. CDR1 and CDR2 from the germline V gene are LNHDA and SQIVND (reference sequence). Germline trimming cut 6 bases from V and 9 bases from J; bases unmatched to any gene: 7. CDR3 sequence reads: CASSKDREGQYF. Here the CDR3 DNA reads TGTGCCAGTAGCAAGGACAGGGAAGGGCAGTACTTC. Drawing the rest from reference TRBV19 and TRBJ2-7, the complete variable domain is DGGITQSPKYLFRKEGQNVTLSCEQNLNHDAMYWYRQDPGQGLRLIYYSQIVNDFQKGDIAEGYSVSREKKESFPLTVTSAQKNPTAFYLCASSKDREGQYFGPGTRLTVT.

The rearrangement links TRBV7-8 to TRBJ2-1; D uncertain. The ends were cut back, 5 bases at V and 0 bases at J, with 11 bases in the middle. Per germline, CDR1 SGHVS and CDR2 FQNEAQ. CDR3 size: 15 residues. CDR3 sequence: CASSDRPSSYNEQFF. CDR3 in DNA: TGTGCCAGCAGCGACCGACCTAGCTCCTACAATGAGCAGTTCTTC.

This chain connects TRBV5-4 to TRBJ2-5; D call uncertain. V was cut by 3 bases and J by 9 bases, with 15 bases left in between. This CDR3 contains 13 residues. Germline V gives CDR1 SGHNT, CDR2 YYREEE (reference sequence). The CDR3 is CASSSTTTGPQYF. The CDR3 region has the DNA TGTGCCAGCAGCTCTACAACAACGGGTCCCCAGTACTTC.

Worth noting for this clonotype: This may be a read error, as it is one base from a much larger clone. This CDR3 reads CASSIGLAGETQYF. CDR3 nucleotides: TGTGCCAGCAGCATCGGACTAGCGGGAGAGACCCAGTACTTC. The chain joins TRBV9 to TRBJ2-5; 11 bases are shared with TRBD2. Germline V gives CDR1 SGDLS, CDR2 YYNGEE. The CDR3 sequence is 14 residues long. The trim removed 4 bases at V and 4 bases at J, leaving 3 bases unmatched.

The chain links TRBV29-1 to TRBJ2-7, with D possibly TRBD2 on 6 matching bases. V shed 6 bases and J shed 3 bases, with 12 bases lying between them. Per the germline V gene, CDR1 is SQVTM and CDR2 is ANQGSEA. This CDR3 has 12 amino acids. The CDR3 DNA is TGCAGCGTCTCGGGGGATGACTACGAGCAGTACGTC. This sequence encodes CSVSGDDYEQYV.

The chain recombines TRBV20-1 with TRBJ2-1; TRBD1 matches 7 bases. J was trimmed by 6 bases and V by 6 bases; bases with no gene match: 17. From germline, CDR1 is DFQATT and CDR2 SNEGSKA (reference sequence). The CDR3 length is 16 residues. The CDR3 sequence is CSAAAPGAGGFNEQFF. In nucleotides, the CDR3 is TGCAGTGCCGCAGCCCCTGGGGCAGGGGGATTCAATGAGCAGTTCTTC.

The chain has TRBV20-1 and TRBJ2-7, with D tentatively TRBD1 (6 bases). V lost 3 bases, J lost 0 bases, and 9 bases lay in between. This CDR3 comprises 13 residues. Germline CDR1 DFQATT, CDR2 SNEGSKA (reference sequence). Written as DNA, the CDR3 is TGCAGTGCTAGGGACAGCCACTCCTACGAGCAGTACTTC. This sequence encodes CSARDSHSYEQYF.

This clonotype appeared many times. V is TRBV7-2 and J is TRBJ2-1, with TRBD2 matching 8 bases. The CDR3 is 12 amino acids. Germline lookup yields CDR1 SGHTA and CDR2 FQGNSA. The V and J ends lost 8 bases and 4 bases, in that order; junction bases with no gene match: 1. CDR3 sequence (DNA): TGTGCCAGCTCGGGGGGGTACAATGAGCAGTTCTTC. Translating gives CASSGGYNEQFF.

J is TRBJ1-1 and V is TRBV7-6; no reliable D call. Trimming removed 1 base at V and 3 bases at J, with 18 bases between. CDR3 size: 17 residues. In germline, CDR1 is SGHVS, CDR2 FNYEAQ. CDR3: CASSLDVGSERDTEAFF. Written as DNA, the CDR3 is TGTGCCAGCAGCTTAGATGTTGGGAGCGAGCGCGACACTGAAGCTTTCTTT.